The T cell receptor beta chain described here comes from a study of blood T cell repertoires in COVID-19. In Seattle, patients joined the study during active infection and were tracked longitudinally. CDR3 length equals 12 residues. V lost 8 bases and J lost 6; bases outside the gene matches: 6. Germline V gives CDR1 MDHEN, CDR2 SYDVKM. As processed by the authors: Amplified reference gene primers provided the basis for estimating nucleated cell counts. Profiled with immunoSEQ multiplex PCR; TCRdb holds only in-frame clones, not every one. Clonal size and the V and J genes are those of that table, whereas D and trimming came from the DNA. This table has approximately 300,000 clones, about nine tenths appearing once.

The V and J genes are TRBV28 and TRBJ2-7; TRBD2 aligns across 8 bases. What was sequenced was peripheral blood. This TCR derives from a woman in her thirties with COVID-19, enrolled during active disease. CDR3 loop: CASGTGLGEQYF. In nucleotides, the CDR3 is TGTGCCAGCGGGACGGGACTAGGCGAGCAGTACTTC.